One sample yielded the 14 T cell receptor beta chains listed below, sequenced in a study of blood T cell repertoires in COVID-19. Measured with immunoSEQ multiplex PCR; TCRdb has only the in-frame clones, and not every one. The sample lists 96,000 or so clones, approximately 90% seen once, with about 4.2% in the top ten. The material sequenced was peripheral blood. Every receptor here comes from a human donor with COVID-19, enrolled during active disease. The donor label of this sample is uncertain.

The gene calls are TRBV5-5 and TRBJ1-2; tentative D call: TRBD1 (5 bases). Germline CDR1 and CDR2: SGHKS and YYEKEE (reference sequence). CDR3 length: 17 residues. The V and J ends lost 1 base and 0 bases respectively, with 16 bases between them. The DNA for the CDR3 is TGTGCCAGCAGCTTGCACGGGGCGCGGGAGACTAACTATGGCTACACCTTC. Translation gives CASSLHGARETNYGYTF.

V usage is TRBV7-9 and J usage is TRBJ1-1; 8 bases align to TRBD1. The trim removed 2 bases at V and 4 bases at J, leaving 0 bases unmatched. This CDR3 region has 13 residues. Germline CDR1 reads SEHNR; CDR2 reads FQNEAQ (reference sequence). The CDR3 loop is CASSLQGATEAFF. CDR3 DNA sequence: TGTGCCAGCAGCTTACAGGGGGCCACTGAAGCTTTCTTT.

The chain uses TRBV27 and TRBJ1-6; a weak D match, TRBD1 (6 bases). The V end was cut by 5 bases, the J end by 4 bases, with 12 bases between. The CDR3 has 15 residues. CDR1 is MNHEY, CDR2 SMNVEV, per germline (reference sequence). The CDR3, as DNA: TGTGCCAGCAGTCGAGCCGGACAGTATAATTCACCCCTCCACTTT. Its translation: CASSRAGQYNSPLHF.

This rearrangement joins TRBV19 to TRBJ2-3; TRBD2 aligns across 14 bases. The trim removed 3 bases at V and 0 bases at J, leaving 8 bases unmatched. Germline V gene lookup returns CDR1 LNHDA and CDR2 SQIVND (reference sequence). This CDR3 comprises 19 residues. The CDR3, as DNA: TGTGCCAGTAGTATTCAAGGACTAGCGGGGGGACGGAGCACAGATACGCAGTATTTT. Encoded protein: CASSIQGLAGGRSTDTQYF.

V usage is TRBV3-1 (or the pseudogene TRBV3-2) and J usage is TRBJ2-7; TRBD2 aligns across 7 bases. The CDR3 runs to 13 residues. V shed 2 bases, J shed 7 bases, and the junction held 5 bases outside the gene matches. Per the germline V gene, CDR1 is LGHDT and CDR2 is YNNKEL (reference sequence). Here the CDR3 reads CASSQMTGGEQYF. The CDR3 nucleotides are TGTGCCAGCAGCCAAATGACCGGGGGGGAGCAGTACTTC.

This chain joins TRBV5-1 and TRBJ1-1; 10 positions agree with TRBD1. With 2 bases clipped from V and 3 bases from J, the junction kept 4 bases outside the gene matches. Germline loops: CDR1 SGHRS, CDR2 YFSETQ. The CDR3 covers 15 residues. Here the CDR3 reads CASSFRTGGDTEAFF. Written as DNA, the CDR3 is TGCGCCAGCAGCTTCCGGACAGGGGGTGACACTGAAGCTTTCTTT.

This chain connects TRBV24-1 to TRBJ2-5; possible D gene TRBD1, 6 bases. Trimming left V 9 bases short and J 5 bases short, with 15 bases between. This CDR3 spans 13 amino acids. CDR1 is KGHDR and CDR2 is SFDVKD in the germline V gene. The CDR3, as DNA: TGTGCCACCGGCAAGACAGGATGGGAGACCCAGTACTTC. As protein: CATGKTGWETQYF.

The chain recombines TRBV6-5 with TRBJ2-7, with D possibly TRBD1 on 6 matching bases. Trimming removed 7 bases at V and 1 base at J, with 11 bases between. Germline-derived CDR1 and CDR2 are MNHEY and SVGAGI. The CDR3 is 13 amino acids. The CDR3 loop reads CASTKGDSYEQYF. In DNA, the CDR3 is TGTGCCAGCACCAAGGGGGATTCCTACGAGCAGTACTTC.

For the CDR3, the DNA is TGTGCCAGCAGTGGCGGGGGGGCCTACAATGAGCAGTTCTTC. This codes for CASSGGGAYNEQFF. This chain links TRBV9 with TRBJ2-1, with 9 bases that match TRBD2. Losses at the gene ends were 5 bases for V and 2 bases for J; bases not matched to a gene: 2. Germline CDR1 and CDR2: SGDLS and YYNGEE. The CDR3 has 14 residues.

J is TRBJ2-7 and V is TRBV4-1; D may be TRBD2 (5 bases). The ends were cut back, 1 base at V and 3 bases at J, with 13 bases in the middle. The CDR3 sequence is 15 residues long. Looked up from germline, CDR1 is MGHRA and CDR2 is YSYEKL. The CDR3 DNA follows: TGCGCCAGCAGCCAAGTGCTGGGAGAGATCTACGAGCAGTACTTC. Its translation: CASSQVLGEIYEQYF.

The chain employs TRBV10-3 and TRBJ1-2, with D possibly TRBD1 on 5 matching bases. CDR1 is ENHRY and CDR2 is SYGVKD in the germline V gene. The CDR3 is 14 amino acids. Trimming left V 0 bases short and J 8 bases short, with 13 bases between. This chain's CDR3 is CAISESGGGPGYTF. DNA for the CDR3: TGTGCCATCAGTGAGTCGGGGGGTGGCCCGGGCTACACCTTC.

The chain is built from TRBV3-1 (or the pseudogene TRBV3-2) and TRBJ2-7; tentative D call: TRBD2 (5 bases). Trimming removed 0 bases at V and 6 bases at J, with 9 bases between. Germline V gene lookup returns CDR1 LGHDT and CDR2 YNNKEL (reference sequence). The CDR3 covers 13 residues. CDR3 protein: CASSQETSREQYF. The CDR3 nucleotides read TGTGCCAGCAGCCAAGAAACTAGTCGCGAGCAGTACTTC.

V and J are TRBV5-1 and TRBJ1-1; TRBD1 matches at 7 bases. Per germline, CDR1 SGHRS and CDR2 YFSETQ. Trimming cost V 1 base and J 5 bases; bases outside gene matches: 5. This CDR3 region has 14 residues. CDR3 protein: CASSLTGVETEAFF. The CDR3 DNA sequence: TGCGCCAGCAGCTTGACAGGGGTGGAGACTGAAGCTTTCTTT.

This clone has only one observation. The J gene is TRBJ1-1, the V gene TRBV18; tentatively, D is TRBD1 (5 bases). V dropped 0 bases and J dropped 4 bases, with 9 bases sitting between them. The CDR3 consists of 14 residues. Germline lookup yields CDR1 KGHSH and CDR2 LQKENI. The CDR3 loop is CASSPPGVGTEAFF. The CDR3 nucleotides are TGTGCCAGCTCACCACCAGGGGTTGGCACTGAAGCTTTCTTT.